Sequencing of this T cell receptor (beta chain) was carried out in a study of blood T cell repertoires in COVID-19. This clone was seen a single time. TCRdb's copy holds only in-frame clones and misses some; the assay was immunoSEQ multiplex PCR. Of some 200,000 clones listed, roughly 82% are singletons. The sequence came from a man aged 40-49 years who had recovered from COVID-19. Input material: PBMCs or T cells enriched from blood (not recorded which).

CDR3 amino acids: CASSQGIVNQETQYF. The DNA of the CDR3 is TGTGCCAGCAGCCAAGGTATAGTTAACCAAGAGACCCAGTACTTC. The chain combines TRBV3-1 (or the pseudogene TRBV3-2) with TRBJ2-5; no firm D call. The V gene lost 1 base and the J gene lost 0 bases, with 9 bases spanning the gap. The CDR3 loop spans 15 amino acids. CDR1 and CDR2 from the germline V gene are LGHDT and YNNKEL (reference sequence).